Each of the 17 T cell receptor beta chains below was sequenced from the same sample in a study of OX40 agonist ivuxolimab in advanced cancers. TCRdb's table, derived via immunoSEQ multiplex PCR, lists solely in-frame clones and lacks some. The table records about 17,000 clones, more than 70% of them present only once. The sample consisted of CD4+ or CD8+ T cells sorted from blood, taken in a trial of the OX40 agonist ivuxolimab. The receptor source for this set is an adult with an advanced solid tumor such as melanoma, head and neck, liver or kidney cancer.

The chain combines TRBV30 with TRBJ2-2, with a tentative D call TRBD2 (5 bases). The CDR3 length is 14 residues. V lost 2 bases and J 3 bases, leaving 10 bases between the germline ends. Germline V CDR1 and CDR2: GTSNPN, SVGIG (reference sequence). The CDR3 sequence is CAWSWLGDTGELFF. CDR3 DNA sequence: TGTGCCTGGAGTTGGCTGGGAGACACCGGGGAGCTGTTTTTT.

The chain combines TRBV19 with TRBJ2-1; possible D gene TRBD2, 6 bases. The CDR3 consists of 14 residues. Trimming pared 5 bases from V and 4 bases from J, leaving 12 bases between. The germline V gene has CDR1 LNHDA and CDR2 SQIVND (reference sequence). CDR3: CASSPIAAYNEQFF. In DNA form, the CDR3 reads TGTGCCAGTAGTCCAATAGCGGCATACAATGAGCAGTTCTTC. The full variable domain, its missing parts supplied by reference TRBV19 and TRBJ2-1, is DGGITQSPKYLFRKEGQNVTLSCEQNLNHDAMYWYRQDPGQGLRLIYYSQIVNDFQKGDIAEGYSVSREKKESFPLTVTSAQKNPTAFYLCASSPIAAYNEQFFGPGTRLTVL.

The V and J genes are TRBV28 and TRBJ2-1; the match to TRBD1 covers 7 bases. The CDR3 has 18 amino acids. J gave up 0 bases and V 6 bases, and 14 bases lay outside the gene matches. Germline assignment: CDR1 MDHEN and CDR2 SYDVKM. This chain's CDR3 is CASRYRDRKSISYNEQFF. The CDR3 DNA follows: TGTGCCAGCAGGTACCGGGACAGAAAATCTATCTCCTACAATGAGCAGTTCTTC.

This clone was detected once. The rearrangement uses TRBV9 and TRBJ2-2; D is unresolved. The germline gives CDR1 SGDLS, CDR2 YYNGEE. Between the trimmed V and J ends, which lost 0 bases and 1 base, there was a span of 13 bases. This CDR3 comprises 17 residues. The CDR3 sequence: CASSVARHKLNTGELFF. In DNA, the CDR3 is TGTGCCAGCAGCGTAGCTAGGCATAAATTGAACACCGGGGAGCTGTTTTTT.

This rearrangement joins TRBV5-8 to TRBJ2-1; a weak D match, TRBD2 (6 bases). The CDR3 extends over 17 amino acids. Trimming took 0 bases from V and 1 from J, leaving 14 bases between them. Germline CDR1 is SGHTS and CDR2 is YDEGEE. Here the CDR3 DNA reads TGTGCCAGCAGCTTGGAGGCGGGGTTGCTTTCCTACAATGAGCAGTTCTTC. Translation: CASSLEAGLLSYNEQFF. Combining the CDR3 with reference TRBV5-8 and TRBJ2-1 gives the whole variable domain EAGVTQSPTHLIKTRGQQATLRCSPISGHTSVYWYQQALGLGLQFLLWYDEGEERNRGNFPPRFSGRQFPNYSSELNVNALELEDSALYLCASSLEAGLLSYNEQFFGPGTRLTVL.

The V and J genes are TRBV6-5 and TRBJ1-4, with unresolved D. Germline V gene sequence: CDR1 MNHEY, CDR2 SVGAGI. This CDR3 has 15 amino acids. Trimming pared 5 bases from V and 0 bases from J, leaving 10 bases between. The CDR3 region is CASSLEGATNEKLFF. CDR3 in DNA: TGTGCCAGCAGTCTCGAGGGAGCAACTAATGAAAAACTGTTTTTT.

This clone qualifies as medium-sized. The chain employs TRBV7-2 and TRBJ2-7; D unclear. The V gene's germline CDR1 is SGHTA and CDR2 FQGNSA. This CDR3 has 13 amino acids. V lost 5 bases to trimming and J lost 3 bases, with 11 bases between them. CDR3 DNA sequence: TGTGCCAGCAGCAAGGGCCCAAACTACGAGCAGTACTTC. Protein sequence: CASSKGPNYEQYF. The complete variable domain, with remaining parts taken from reference TRBV7-2 and TRBJ2-7, reads GAGVSQSPSNKVTEKGKDVELRCDPISGHTALYWYRQSLGQGLEFLIYFQGNSAPDKSGLPSDRFSAERTGGSVSTLTIQRTQQEDSAVYLCASSKGPNYEQYFGPGTRLTVT.

This clone was counted a single time. The rearrangement links TRBV5-1 to TRBJ2-2; D might be TRBD1 (5 bases). The CDR3 extends over 15 amino acids. The germline V gene encodes CDR1 SGHRS and CDR2 YFSETQ. Trimming stripped 1 base from V and 0 bases from J, with 7 bases between. DNA for the CDR3: TGCGCCAGCAGCTTGACAGGATCGAACACCGGGGAGCTGTTTTTT. Protein: CASSLTGSNTGELFF.

In this sample, this clone turned up a few times. The rearrangement links TRBV10-2 to TRBJ2-7; D perhaps matches TRBD2 (6 bases). Trimming stripped 10 bases from V and 3 bases from J, with 13 bases between. Germline loops: CDR1 WSHSY, CDR2 SAAADI. The CDR3 is 12 amino acids. The CDR3 protein is CATRSGFYEQYF. The CDR3 nucleotides read TGCGCCACCAGGAGCGGGTTCTACGAGCAGTACTTC.

This chain uses TRBV13 with TRBJ2-3, with 7 bases lining up with TRBD2. This CDR3 has 17 residues. The J segment lost 9 bases and the V segment lost 7 bases, leaving 22 bases of the junction unmatched. Per germline, CDR1 PRHDT and CDR2 FYEKMQ (reference sequence). DNA for the CDR3: TGTGCCAGCACCCTAACCGCCGCTAGCGGCTTGCGGGGCACGCAGTATTTT. It codes for CASTLTAASGLRGTQYF.

V and J are TRBV29-1 and TRBJ1-1, with TRBD1 matching 9 bases. Germline CDR1 and CDR2: SQVTM and ANQGSEA. This CDR3 spans 16 amino acids. V shed 4 bases and J 4 bases; nucleotides not matched to a gene: 13. CDR3: CSVVGGWTGVGTEAFF. CDR3 nucleotides: TGCAGCGTTGTGGGGGGTTGGACAGGGGTGGGCACTGAAGCTTTCTTT.

The V call is TRBV6-1, the J call TRBJ2-7, with D possibly matching TRBD2 (5 bases). CDR3 length equals 19 residues. V lost 2 bases and J lost 2, with 25 bases in between. CDR1 and CDR2 from the germline V gene are MNHNS and SASEGT. The DNA for the CDR3 is TGTGCCAGCAGTGAATCGGATGGTGGCGGGCAGGACTCTACCTACGAGCAGTACTTC. Encoded protein: CASSESDGGGQDSTYEQYF.

The chain couples TRBV6-1 to TRBJ2-5; 8 bases line up with TRBD2. This CDR3 contains 15 residues. Germline loops: CDR1 MNHNS, CDR2 SASEGT. Losses at the gene ends were 7 bases for V and 1 base for J; bases not matched to a gene: 8. The CDR3 DNA follows: TGTGCCAGCACCGACCGGGGGGGGGTCCAAGAGACCCAGTACTTC. Amino acids: CASTDRGGVQETQYF.

V usage is TRBV27 and J usage is TRBJ1-1; no definite D call. Trimming shortened V by 4 bases and J by 1 base, and 10 bases separated the two germline ends. This CDR3 has 14 amino acids. Germline CDR1 and CDR2: MNHEY and SMNVEV (reference sequence). The CDR3 DNA follows: TGTGCCAGCAGTTCTGTAGCTCAGAACACTGAAGCTTTCTTT. Its protein is CASSSVAQNTEAFF.

This clone was seen a single time. CDR3: CAIWDSSGTGELFF. CDR3 nucleotide sequence: TGTGCCATCTGGGACTCCTCGGGCACCGGGGAGCTGTTTTTT. This chain uses TRBV10-3 with TRBJ2-2, with D perhaps TRBD2 (6 bases). The CDR3 extends over 14 amino acids. Germline CDR1 reads ENHRY; CDR2 reads SYGVKD. V lost 8 bases and J lost 4, with 14 bases in between.

This chain uses TRBV5-1 with TRBJ1-2; perhaps TRBD1 as D (5 bases). The germline V gene encodes CDR1 SGHRS and CDR2 YFSETQ. There are 13 residues in the CDR3. V was clipped by 0 bases and J by 5 bases, with 8 bases between them. The CDR3 protein is CASSLAAGYGYTF. In DNA form, the CDR3 reads TGCGCCAGCAGCTTGGCCGCAGGGTATGGCTACACCTTC.

V and J are TRBV29-1 and TRBJ2-7; 10 bases line up with TRBD2. Germline values: CDR1 SQVTM, CDR2 ANQGSEA. V shed 2 bases, J shed 1 base, and the junction held 5 bases outside the gene matches. The CDR3 loop spans 15 amino acids. DNA for the CDR3: TGCAGCGTTGAACTAGCGGGAGCCCCTTCCTACGAGCAGTACTTC. Protein sequence: CSVELAGAPSYEQYF.